This TCR beta chain stems from a study of blood T cell repertoires in COVID-19. Study as a whole: Samples taken during acute and convalescent COVID-19 were collected in the United States, Italy and Spain. PBMCs, B-cell-depleted T cells, or T cells provided the cDNA or gDNA that made up the material.

V was pared by 0 bases and J by 4 bases, with 16 bases between. CDR1 is SGHDT, CDR2 YYEEEE, per germline. This CDR3 has 16 residues. The repertoire was sequenced with immunoSEQ multiplex PCR; TCRdb's copy has only in-frame clones and lacks some. The table records some 300,000 clones, 88% of them present only once. Cohorts were based on clinical histories the participants reported. The chain couples TRBV5-6 to TRBJ1-2; D uncertain. This TCR derives from an older woman in a cohort exposed to, infected with or recovered from COVID-19 (not recorded which). The sequencing sample was made of PBMCs or T cells enriched from blood (not recorded which). Written as DNA, the CDR3 is TGTGCCAGCAGCTTGGTTGGCACAGAGTCTCGCTATGGCTACACCTTC. It yields the protein CASSLVGTESRYGYTF.